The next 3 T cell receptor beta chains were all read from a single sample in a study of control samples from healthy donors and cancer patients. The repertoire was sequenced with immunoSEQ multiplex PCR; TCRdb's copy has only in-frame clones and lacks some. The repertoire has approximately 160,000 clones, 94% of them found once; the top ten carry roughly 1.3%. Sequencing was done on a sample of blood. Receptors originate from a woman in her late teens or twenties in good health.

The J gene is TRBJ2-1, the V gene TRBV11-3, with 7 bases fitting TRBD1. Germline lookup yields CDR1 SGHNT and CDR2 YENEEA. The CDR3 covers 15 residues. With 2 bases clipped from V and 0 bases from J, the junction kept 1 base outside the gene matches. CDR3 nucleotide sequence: TGTGCCAGCAGCTTAAGACAGGGCTCCTACAATGAGCAGTTCTTC. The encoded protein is CASSLRQGSYNEQFF.

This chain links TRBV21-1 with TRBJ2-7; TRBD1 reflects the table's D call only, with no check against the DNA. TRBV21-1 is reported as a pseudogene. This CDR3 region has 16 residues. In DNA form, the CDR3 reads TGTGCCAGCAGCAAAGAATTCAGGACAGGGACTTACGAGCAGTACTTC. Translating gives CASSKEFRTGTYEQYF.

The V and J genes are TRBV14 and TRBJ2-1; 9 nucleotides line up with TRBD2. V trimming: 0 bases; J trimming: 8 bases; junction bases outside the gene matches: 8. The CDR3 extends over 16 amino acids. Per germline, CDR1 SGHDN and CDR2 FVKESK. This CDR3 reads CASSQETASGVDEQFF. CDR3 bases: TGTGCCAGCAGCCAAGAGACGGCTAGCGGGGTCGATGAGCAGTTCTTC.